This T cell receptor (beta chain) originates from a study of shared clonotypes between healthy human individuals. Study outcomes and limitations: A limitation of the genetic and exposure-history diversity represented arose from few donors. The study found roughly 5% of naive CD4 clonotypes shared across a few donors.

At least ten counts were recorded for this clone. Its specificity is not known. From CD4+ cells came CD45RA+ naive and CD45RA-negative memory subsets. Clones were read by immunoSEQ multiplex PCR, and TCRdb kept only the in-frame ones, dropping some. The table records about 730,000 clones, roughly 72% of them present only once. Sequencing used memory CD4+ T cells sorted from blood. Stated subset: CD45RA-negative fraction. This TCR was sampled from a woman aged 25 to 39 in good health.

The CDR3 loop reads CASSLAAQAGGYTF. Here the CDR3 DNA reads TGCGCCAGCAGCTTGGCAGCACAGGCGGGCGGCTACACCTTC. V is TRBV5-1 and J is TRBJ1-2, with TRBD1 as a possible D gene (5 bases). The CDR3 runs 14 residues. Germline CDR1 is SGHRS and CDR2 is YFSETQ. V was pared by 0 bases and J by 8 bases, with 14 bases between.